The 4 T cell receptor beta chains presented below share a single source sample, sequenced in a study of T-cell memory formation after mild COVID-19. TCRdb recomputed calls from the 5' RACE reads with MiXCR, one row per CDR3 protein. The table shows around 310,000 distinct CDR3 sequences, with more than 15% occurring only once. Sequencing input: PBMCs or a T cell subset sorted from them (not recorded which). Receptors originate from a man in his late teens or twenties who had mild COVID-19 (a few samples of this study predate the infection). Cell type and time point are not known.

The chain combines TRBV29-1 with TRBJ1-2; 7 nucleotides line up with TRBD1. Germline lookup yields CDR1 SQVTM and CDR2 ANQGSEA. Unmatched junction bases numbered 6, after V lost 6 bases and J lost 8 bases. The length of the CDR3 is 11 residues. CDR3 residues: CSVIQGKGYTF. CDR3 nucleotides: TGCAGCGTGATACAGGGGAAAGGCTACACCTTC.

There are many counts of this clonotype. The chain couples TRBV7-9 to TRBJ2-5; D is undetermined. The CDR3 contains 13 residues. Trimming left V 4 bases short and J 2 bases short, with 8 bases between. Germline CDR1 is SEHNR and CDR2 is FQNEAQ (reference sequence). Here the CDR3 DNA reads TGTGCCAGCAGCTCCACCGGGCAAGAGACCCAGTACTTC. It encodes CASSSTGQETQYF.

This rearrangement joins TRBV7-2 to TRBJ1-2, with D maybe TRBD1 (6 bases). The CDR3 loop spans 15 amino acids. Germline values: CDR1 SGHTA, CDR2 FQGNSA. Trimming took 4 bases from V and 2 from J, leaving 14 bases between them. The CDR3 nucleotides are TGTGCCAGCAGCTCCCAGGGGATGGCGAACTATGGCTACACCTTC. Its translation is CASSSQGMANYGYTF.

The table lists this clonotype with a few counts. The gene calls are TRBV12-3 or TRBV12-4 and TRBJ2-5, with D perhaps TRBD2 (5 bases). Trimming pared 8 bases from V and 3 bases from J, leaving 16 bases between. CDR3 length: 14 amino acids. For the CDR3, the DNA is TGTGCCAGCTGTCTGGACTTTCGGAAAGAGACCCAGTACTTC. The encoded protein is CASCLDFRKETQYF.